These T cell receptor beta chains were read from a single sample in a study of cytomegalovirus exposure and HLA in healthy donors. The repertoire was sequenced with immunoSEQ multiplex PCR; TCRdb's copy has only in-frame clones and lacks some. Found here are 250,000 to 350,000 clones, roughly 89% of them singletons; the top ten hold 3.5% to 4%. The sample consisted of PBMCs. The receptors stem from a man in his forties in good health and CMV-seropositive. CDR3s include the opening cysteine and the closing phenylalanine or tryptophan. Fields, in order: J gene, clone size, D gene, V gene, CDR3 protein, CDR3 DNA. The D gene is left open where the match is weak. Some rows have no size entry. The others give once, few or many, or a class for an expanded clone.

TRBJ2-3 | . | . | TRBV9 | CASTPAQGTDTQYF | TGTGCCAGCACCCCAGCGCAAGGCACAGATACGCAGTATTTT
TRBJ2-7 | once | . | TRBV28 | CASSSRGAVTYEQYF | TGTGCCAGCAGTTCCCGGGGGGCGGTAACCTACGAGCAGTACTTC
TRBJ2-3 | few | . | TRBV6-6 | CASRNDRYTQYF | TGTGCCAGCAGAAACGACAGGTATACGCAGTATTTT
TRBJ2-3 | . | TRBD2 | TRBV6-6 | CASSYEAGLPDTQYF | TGTGCCAGCAGTTACGAAGCGGGACTACCAGATACGCAGTATTTT
TRBJ1-1 | . | . | TRBV5-6 | CASSSRGNAFF | TGTGCCAGCAGCTCCCGAGGTAACGCTTTCTTT
TRBJ1-4 | few | . | TRBV30 | CAWSVSTTNEKLFF | TGTGCCTGGAGTGTAAGCACAACTAATGAAAAACTGTTTTTT
TRBJ1-5 | . | TRBD1 | TRBV19 | CASSWRTGYNQPQHF | TGTGCCAGTAGTTGGAGGACAGGGTATAATCAGCCCCAGCATTTT
TRBJ2-5 | . | . | TRBV9 | CASSAVPGQSQETQYF | TGTGCCAGCAGCGCGGTCCCGGGACAATCACAAGAGACCCAGTACTTC
TRBJ2-5 | once | TRBD2 | TRBV5-1 | CACRSGRRETQYF | TGCGCCTGCCGTAGCGGGAGGCGAGAGACCCAGTACTTC
TRBJ2-3 | . | TRBD2 | TRBV28 | CASSAGTSGRRGDTQYF | TGTGCCAGCAGCGCCGGGACTAGCGGGAGGCGGGGAGATACGCAGTATTTT
TRBJ1-1 | . | TRBD1 | TRBV6-5 | CASSTDRGRFTEAFF | TGTGCCAGCAGTACGGACAGGGGGCGTTTCACTGAAGCTTTCTTT
TRBJ2-4 | . | TRBD2 | TRBV7-6 | CASSSDTSGSVAKNIQYF | TGTGCCAGCAGCTCCGACACTAGCGGGAGTGTGGCCAAAAACATTCAGTACTTC
TRBJ2-1 | . | TRBD2 | TRBV5-1 | CASSLARASGRESYNEQFF | TGCGCCAGCAGCTTGGCCCGAGCTAGCGGGAGGGAGTCCTACAATGAGCAGTTCTTC
TRBJ2-3 | once | TRBD2 | TRBV5-8 | CASSPRLAGVTDTQYF | TGTGCCAGCAGCCCCCGACTAGCGGGGGTCACAGATACGCAGTATTTT
TRBJ2-1 | . | TRBD1 | TRBV12-5 | CASRGQGGNEQFF | TGTGCTAGTCGGGGACAGGGGGGCAATGAGCAGTTCTTC
TRBJ1-2 | . | TRBD1 | TRBV7-2 | CASSPRGLGYGYTF | TGTGCCAGCAGCCCGAGGGGGCTCGGCTATGGCTACACCTTC
TRBJ1-1 | . | . | TRBV9 | CASSVEAGSNTEAFF | TGTGCCAGCAGCGTAGAGGCAGGGTCCAACACTGAAGCTTTCTTT
TRBJ2-2 | once | . | TRBV5-1 | CASSFKTIQGTGELFF | TGCGCCAGCAGCTTTAAGACGATTCAGGGGACCGGGGAGCTGTTTTTT
TRBJ2-1 | . | TRBD2 | TRBV19 | CASSTTSGVRSLNEQFF | TGTGCCAGTAGTACTACTAGCGGAGTTCGGAGTTTAAATGAGCAGTTCTTC
TRBJ2-3 | once | . | TRBV7-3 | CASSFGETDTQYF | TGTGCCAGCAGCTTCGGAGAGACAGATACGCAGTATTTT
TRBJ2-3 | . | . | TRBV19 | CASSIEGAGGTQYF | TGTGCCAGTAGTATAGAGGGGGCGGGCGGTACGCAGTATTTT
TRBJ2-7 | . | TRBD2 | TRBV7-8 | CASSSQGGVALRQYF | TGTGCCAGCAGCTCTCAGGGAGGGGTGGCTCTACGGCAGTACTTC
TRBJ2-6 | . | TRBD1 | TRBV28 | CASSARQGTRSGANVLTF | TGTGCCAGCAGTGCCCGACAGGGTACCCGGTCTGGGGCCAACGTCCTGACTTTC
TRBJ2-3 | . | TRBD2 | TRBV28 | CASSLNLGLAGSTDTQYF | TGTGCCAGCAGTTTAAATCTGGGACTAGCGGGTTCCACAGATACGCAGTATTTT
TRBJ2-2 | . | TRBD2 | TRBV4-3 | CASSQGPSGRANTGELFF | TGCGCCAGCAGCCAAGGGCCTAGCGGGAGGGCCAATACCGGGGAGCTGTTTTTT
TRBJ2-7 | . | . | TRBV27 | CASRSMDTYEQYF | TGTGCCAGCAGGTCCATGGACACTTACGAGCAGTACTTC
TRBJ2-5 | . | . | TRBV10-1 | CASSDTAEETQYF | TGCGCCAGCAGTGATACAGCGGAAGAGACCCAGTACTTC
TRBJ1-1 | . | . | TRBV12-2 | CASRTRTDEAFF | TGTGCAAGTCGCACTCGGACAGACGAAGCTTTCTTT
TRBJ1-5 | . | TRBD1 | TRBV2 | CASSVDRGPYQPQHF | TGTGCCAGCAGCGTCGACAGGGGCCCGTACCAGCCCCAGCATTTT
TRBJ2-2 | . | TRBD2 | TRBV5-4 | CAGKWGLAGDTGELFF | TGTGCCGGCAAATGGGGACTAGCGGGAGACACCGGGGAGCTGTTTTTT
TRBJ2-1 | . | . | TRBV30 | CAWTRGNSNEQLF | TGTGCCTGGACGCGGGGTAATTCGAATGAGCAGCTCTTC
TRBJ1-1 | . | . | TRBV6-5 | CASSATSKNTEAFF | TGTGCCAGCAGCGCGACATCTAAGAACACTGAAGCTTTCTTT
TRBJ2-1 | once | TRBD2 | TRBV27 | CASSLSGREGLEDEQFF | TGTGCCAGCAGTTTGAGCGGGCGGGAGGGGCTAGAGGATGAGCAGTTCTTC
TRBJ2-3 | . | TRBD2 | TRBV28 | CASSFFLAGGPDTQYF | TGTGCCAGCAGTTTCTTCCTAGCGGGAGGGCCAGATACGCAGTATTTT
TRBJ2-5 | once | TRBD1 | TRBV7-9 | CASRKDRGQETQYF | TGTGCCAGCAGGAAGGACAGGGGCCAAGAGACCCAGTACTTC
TRBJ1-1 | once | TRBD1 | TRBV7-3 | CASSVSGGTEAFF | TGTGCCAGCAGCGTATCAGGGGGCACTGAAGCTTTCTTT
TRBJ1-5 | . | TRBD1 | TRBV15 | CATSRGQGEQPQHF | TGTGCCACCAGCAGAGGACAGGGCGAGCAGCCCCAGCATTTT
TRBJ2-7 | . | TRBD1 | TRBV13 | CASSLRTGDEQYF | TGTGCCAGCAGCTTAAGGACAGGGGACGAGCAGTACTTC
TRBJ1-1 | . | . | TRBV19 | CASSMGGNTEAFF | TGTGCCAGTAGTATGGGGGGGAACACTGAAGCTTTCTTT
TRBJ1-1 | . | TRBD1 | TRBV6-1 | CASSAQGQVPNTEAFF | TGTGCCAGCAGTGCACAGGGGCAGGTTCCGAACACTGAAGCTTTCTTT
TRBJ1-5 | few | . | TRBV19 | CASSKGHRQPQHF | TGTGCCAGTAGTAAGGGGCATCGGCAGCCCCAGCATTTT
TRBJ2-4 | . | . | TRBV5-1 | CASSLAGGGNIQYF | TGCGCCAGCAGCTTGGCCGGGGGAGGAAACATTCAGTACTTC
TRBJ1-1 | . | . | TRBV7-9 | CSSSLAQGTEAFF | TGTTCCAGCAGCTTAGCGCAGGGCACTGAAGCTTTCTTT
TRBJ2-2 | . | TRBD1 | TRBV4-1 | CASSPGTGNTGELFF | TGCGCCAGCAGTCCCGGGACAGGGAACACCGGGGAGCTGTTTTTT
TRBJ2-3 | . | . | TRBV12-2 | CASRLALAGEGGDTQYF | TGTGCAAGTCGCTTAGCGCTAGCGGGAGAAGGAGGAGATACGCAGTATTTT
TRBJ2-3 | . | . | TRBV5-4 | CASSFTGGGPDTQYF | TGTGCCAGCAGCTTTACAGGGGGGGGCCCAGATACGCAGTATTTT
TRBJ2-7 | . | TRBD1 | TRBV28 | CASSFDRVDEQYF | TGTGCCAGCAGTTTTGACAGGGTGGATGAGCAGTACTTC
TRBJ2-3 | . | TRBD2 | TRBV5-1 | CASSLALAGGPEDTQYF | TGCGCCAGCAGCTTGGCTCTAGCGGGAGGGCCTGAAGATACGCAGTATTTT
TRBJ2-1 | . | TRBD1 | TRBV11-3 | CASSPRTGGADEQFF | TGTGCCAGCAGCCCCCGGACAGGGGGTGCGGATGAGCAGTTCTTC
TRBJ2-7 | . | TRBD2 | TRBV28 | CASSLSGRALYEQYF | TGTGCCAGCAGTTTAAGCGGGAGGGCACTATACGAGCAGTACTTC
TRBJ2-3 | . | . | TRBV6-5 | CASRPPGVPDTQYF | TGTGCCAGCAGGCCCCCGGGAGTTCCAGATACGCAGTATTTT
TRBJ2-5 | . | . | TRBV7-9 | CASSLSAQETQYF | TGTGCCAGCAGCTTGAGCGCCCAAGAGACCCAGTACTTC
TRBJ2-7 | . | TRBD2 | TRBV19 | CASSLTSGSPFEQYF | TGTGCCAGTAGTCTGACTAGCGGGAGCCCGTTTGAGCAGTACTTC